This T cell receptor beta chain came from a study of monozygotic twins with inflammatory bowel disease. Study-wide results and limits: IBD patients had lower TCRbeta diversity (inverse Simpson) than healthy co-twins.

To note about this clonotype: What it recognizes is unknown.

Added by template switching were UMIs that each held a 6-nucleotide sample barcode. Nested PCRs (about 17 and 10 cycles, two total) were applied to TCRalpha and TCRbeta cDNA. From the 5' RACE reads, TCRdb lists one entry per CDR3 protein and no DNA. Here the sample table reports about 210,000 distinct CDR3 sequences. The CDR3 spans 14 residues. Germline V gene lookup returns CDR1 DFQATT and CDR2 SNEGSKA (reference sequence). The sequencing input was blood. J is TRBJ1-5 and V is TRBV20-1; the TCRdb call, TRBD1, lacks DNA for checking. The sequence derives from a human donor with ulcerative colitis or Crohn's disease, or a healthy co-twin of an affected twin (not recorded which). The chain's CDR3 is CSARGVGGNQPQHF.